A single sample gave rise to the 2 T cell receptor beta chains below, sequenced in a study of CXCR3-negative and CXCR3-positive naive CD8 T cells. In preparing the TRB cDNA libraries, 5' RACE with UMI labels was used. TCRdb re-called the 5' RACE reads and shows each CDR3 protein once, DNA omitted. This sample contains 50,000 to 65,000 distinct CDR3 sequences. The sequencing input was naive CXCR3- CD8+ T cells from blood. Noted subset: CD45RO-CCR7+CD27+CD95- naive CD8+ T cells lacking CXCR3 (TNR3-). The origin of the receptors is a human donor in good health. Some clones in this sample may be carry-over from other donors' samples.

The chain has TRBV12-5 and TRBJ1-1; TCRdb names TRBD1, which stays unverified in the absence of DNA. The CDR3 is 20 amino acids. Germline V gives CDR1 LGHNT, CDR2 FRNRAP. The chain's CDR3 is CASGSLNPTGHRVSDTEAFF. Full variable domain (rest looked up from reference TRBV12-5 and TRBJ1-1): DARVTQTPRHKVTEMGQEVTMRCQPILGHNTVFWYRQTMMQGLELLAYFRNRAPLDDSGMPKDRFSAEMPDATLATLKIQPSEPRDSAVYFCASGSLNPTGHRVSDTEAFFGQGTRLTVV.

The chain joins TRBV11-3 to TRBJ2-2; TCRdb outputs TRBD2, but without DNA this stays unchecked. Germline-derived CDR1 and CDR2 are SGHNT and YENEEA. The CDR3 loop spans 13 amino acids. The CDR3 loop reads CASSLGGAGELFF.